This T cell receptor (beta chain) was identified in a study of T-cell memory formation after mild COVID-19. Study-level background: Among the donors, TCR clusters were largely specific to each donor.

TCRdb processed the 5' RACE reads anew with MiXCR; each CDR3 protein has one entry. The table lists nearly 350,000 distinct CDR3 sequences, under 15% of them singletons. The CDR3 contains 15 residues. The V gene's germline CDR1 is MNHEY and CDR2 SMNVEV (reference sequence). V shed 6 bases and J shed 3 bases, with 18 bases lying between them. The chain employs TRBV27 and TRBJ2-7, with D tentatively TRBD1 or TRBD2 (7 bases each). Sequences were obtained from PBMCs or a T cell subset sorted from them (not recorded which). This sequence was found in a man aged 18 to 30 who had mild COVID-19 (a few samples of this study predate the infection). Cell type and time point are not known. The CDR3 protein is CASSGGPGGSYEQYV. The CDR3 nucleotides read TGTGCCAGCAGCGGGGGGCCAGGGGGTAGCTACGAGCAGTACGTC.